This T cell receptor beta chain came from a study of T cell responses to AZD1222 COVID-19 vaccine. Study outcomes and limitations: Donors were largely white British and mainly female; clonal diversity was possibly underestimated. Seropositive status at baseline applied to only a handful of AZD1222 recipients. There were repertoire samples only from the period after the peak T cell response.

Regarding this clone: Its antigen is undetermined.

CDR1 MNHEY and CDR2 SVGEGT come from the germline V gene. V was trimmed by 3 bases and J by 1 base, leaving 13 bases between them. The length of the CDR3 is 16 residues. The repertoire was sequenced with immunoSEQ multiplex PCR; TCRdb's copy has only in-frame clones and lacks some. Of some 130,000 clones listed, around nine tenths were seen once; the top ten hold about 7%. The sequenced sample was peripheral blood, obtained on day 0 of AZD1222 vaccination. V is TRBV6-2 or TRBV6-3 and J is TRBJ2-1; weak D call: TRBD2 (6 bases). The source of this sequence is an adult in good health. The CDR3 sequence is CASSYVGLPSYNEQFF. The CDR3 region has the DNA TGTGCCAGCAGTTATGTGGGACTCCCATCCTACAATGAGCAGTTCTTC.